These 9 T cell receptor beta chains were all obtained from the same sample, sequenced in a study of T cell responses to AZD1222 COVID-19 vaccine. Clones were sequenced by immunoSEQ multiplex PCR, and TCRdb holds only the in-frame ones, with some missing. The table lists about 180,000 clones, 85% to 95% of them singletons, with approximately 1.9% in the top ten. The material sequenced was peripheral blood, taken 28 days after the second AZD1222 dose. The receptor set was obtained from an adult who received the AZD1222 COVID-19 vaccine.

The chain joins TRBV25-1 to TRBJ2-5, with 9 bases fitting TRBD1. V shed 5 bases, J shed 2 bases, and the junction held 9 bases outside the gene matches. CDR3 length: 16 residues. Germline V gene sequence: CDR1 MGHDK, CDR2 SYGVNS. Here the CDR3 DNA reads TGTGCCAGCAGTAATATGGGACAGGGAAAACAAGAGACCCAGTACTTC. Translated: CASSNMGQGKQETQYF.

The rearrangement links TRBV7-2 to TRBJ2-1, with 9 positions matching TRBD2. The germline V gene encodes CDR1 SGHTA and CDR2 FQGNSA. The CDR3 covers 15 residues. The V segment lost 1 base and the J segment 10 bases; nucleotides outside the gene matches: 8. The DNA of the CDR3 is TGTGCCAGCAGCTTAGGTCTAGCGGGGCCAAGAGAGCAGTTCTTC. Its translation is CASSLGLAGPREQFF.

The J gene is TRBJ2-1, the V gene TRBV28, with D perhaps TRBD1 (6 bases). Trimming removed 8 bases from V and 5 bases from J, with 25 bases in between. There are 17 residues in the CDR3. Looked up from germline, CDR1 is MDHEN and CDR2 is SYDVKM. The DNA for the CDR3 is TGTGCCAGCCCCCCAGATTCGCTGGGGGCGCGGGACAATGAGCAGTTCTTC. The encoded protein is CASPPDSLGARDNEQFF. The full variable domain, with the rest looked up from reference TRBV28 and TRBJ2-1, is DVKVTQSSRYLVKRTGEKVFLECVQDMDHENMFWYRQDPGLGLRLIYFSYDVKMKEKGDIPEGYSVSREKKERFSLILESASTNQTSMYLCASPPDSLGARDNEQFFGPGTRLTVL.

The chain uses TRBV5-1 and TRBJ1-5; D might be TRBD1 (5 bases). Trimming removed 0 bases from V and 3 bases from J, with 10 bases in between. This CDR3 has 15 residues. Germline V gene lookup returns CDR1 SGHRS and CDR2 YFSETQ. The CDR3 here is CASSLVGTFNQPQHF. The CDR3 DNA sequence: TGCGCCAGCAGCTTGGTTGGGACCTTCAATCAGCCCCAGCATTTT.

This CDR3 reads CSVARDSFLQYF. CDR3 sequence (DNA): TGCAGCGTTGCCCGGGACAGCTTCTTACAGTACTTC. The rearrangement joins TRBV29-1 to TRBJ2-4, with 7 bases lining up with TRBD1. From germline, CDR1 is SQVTM and CDR2 ANQGSEA. V lost 4 bases, J lost 13 bases, and 10 bases stayed unmatched. The CDR3 spans 12 residues.

V is TRBV5-1 and J is TRBJ2-7, with a tentative D call TRBD1 (6 bases). The germline gives CDR1 SGHRS, CDR2 YFSETQ. This CDR3 has 17 residues. V was shortened by 0 bases and J by 0 bases, with 16 bases between the two germline ends. The CDR3 region is CASSLVPTGVSSYEQYF. In DNA, the CDR3 is TGCGCCAGCAGCTTGGTCCCGACAGGCGTAAGCTCCTACGAGCAGTACTTC.

This sequence joins TRBV7-6 and TRBJ2-3; the match to TRBD2 covers 14 bases. Looked up from germline, CDR1 is SGHVS and CDR2 is FNYEAQ. Trimming cost V 5 bases and J 0 bases; bases outside gene matches: 13. The CDR3 covers 20 residues. The CDR3: CASSPRRGLAGVASTDTQYF. DNA for the CDR3: TGTGCCAGCAGCCCCCGAAGGGGACTAGCGGGAGTCGCGAGCACAGATACGCAGTATTTT.

The CDR3 region is CASSVSGGSAYEQYF. The DNA of the CDR3 is TGTGCCAGCAGTGTGAGTGGGGGGTCGGCATACGAGCAGTACTTC. The rearrangement links TRBV9 to TRBJ2-7; a possible D gene is TRBD2 (6 bases). Germline CDR1 SGDLS, CDR2 YYNGEE. The V end was cut by 5 bases, the J end by 4 bases, with 19 bases between. CDR3 length equals 15 residues.

The rearrangement uses TRBV19 and TRBJ2-1, with D possibly being TRBD1 or TRBD2 (5 bases each). The CDR3 is 14 residues long. V gave up 3 bases and J gave up 2 bases, with 8 bases separating them. CDR1 and CDR2 from the germline V gene are LNHDA and SQIVND (reference sequence). CDR3 in amino acids: CASSISGPYNEQFF. CDR3 coding DNA: TGTGCCAGTAGTATCTCGGGACCCTACAATGAGCAGTTCTTC.